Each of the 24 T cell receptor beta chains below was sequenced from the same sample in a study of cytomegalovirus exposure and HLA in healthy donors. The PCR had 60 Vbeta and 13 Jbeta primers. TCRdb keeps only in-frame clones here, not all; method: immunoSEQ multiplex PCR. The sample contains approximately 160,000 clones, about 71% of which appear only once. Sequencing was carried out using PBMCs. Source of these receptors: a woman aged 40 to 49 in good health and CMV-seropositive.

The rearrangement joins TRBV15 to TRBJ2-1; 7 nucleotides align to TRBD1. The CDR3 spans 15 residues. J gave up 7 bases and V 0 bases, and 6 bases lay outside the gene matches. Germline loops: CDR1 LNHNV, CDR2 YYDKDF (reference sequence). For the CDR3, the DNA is TGTGCCACCAGCAGAGATCGACAGGGTCGGAATGAGCAGTTCTTC. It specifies CATSRDRQGRNEQFF.

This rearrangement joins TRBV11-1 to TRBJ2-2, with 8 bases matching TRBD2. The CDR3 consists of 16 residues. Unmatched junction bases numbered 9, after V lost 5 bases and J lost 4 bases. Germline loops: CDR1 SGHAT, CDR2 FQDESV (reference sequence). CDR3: CASSKDGGGLTGELFF. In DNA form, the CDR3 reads TGTGCCAGCAGCAAGGACGGGGGGGGGCTCACCGGGGAGCTGTTTTTT. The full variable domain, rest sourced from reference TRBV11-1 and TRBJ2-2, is EAEVAQSPRYKITEKSQAVAFWCDPISGHATLYWYRQILGQGPELLVQFQDESVVDDSQLPKDRFSAERLKGVDSTLKIQPAELGDSAMYLCASSKDGGGLTGELFFGEGSRLTVL.

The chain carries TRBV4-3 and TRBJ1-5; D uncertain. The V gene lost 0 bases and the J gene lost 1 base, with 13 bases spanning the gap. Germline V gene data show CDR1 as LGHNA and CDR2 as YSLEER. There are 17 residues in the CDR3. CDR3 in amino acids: CASSQDRRVGSNQPQHF. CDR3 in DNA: TGCGCCAGCAGCCAAGATAGGAGGGTTGGGAGCAATCAGCCCCAGCATTTT.

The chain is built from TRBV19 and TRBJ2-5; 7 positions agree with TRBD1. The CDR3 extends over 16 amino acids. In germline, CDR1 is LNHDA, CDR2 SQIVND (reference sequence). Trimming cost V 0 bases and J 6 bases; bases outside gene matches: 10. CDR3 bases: TGTGCCAGTAGTATAGATCTTCCCAGACAGGGTCAGACCCAGTACTTC. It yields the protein CASSIDLPRQGQTQYF.

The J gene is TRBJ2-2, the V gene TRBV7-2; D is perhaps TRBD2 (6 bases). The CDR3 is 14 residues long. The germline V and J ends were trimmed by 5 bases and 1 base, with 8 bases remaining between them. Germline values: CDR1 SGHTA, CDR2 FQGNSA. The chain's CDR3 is CASSRDLNTGELFF. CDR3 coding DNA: TGTGCCAGCAGCCGGGACTTGAACACCGGGGAGCTGTTTTTT.

CDR3 protein: CASSFRLAGYNEQFF. CDR3 DNA: TGTGCCAGCAGCTTTAGACTAGCGGGGTACAATGAGCAGTTCTTC. The V call is TRBV5-4, the J call TRBJ2-1; 11 nucleotides agree with TRBD2. J lost 4 bases, V lost 2 bases, and 2 bases had no gene match. The CDR3 extends over 15 amino acids. Germline CDR1 is SGHNT and CDR2 is YYREEE (reference sequence).

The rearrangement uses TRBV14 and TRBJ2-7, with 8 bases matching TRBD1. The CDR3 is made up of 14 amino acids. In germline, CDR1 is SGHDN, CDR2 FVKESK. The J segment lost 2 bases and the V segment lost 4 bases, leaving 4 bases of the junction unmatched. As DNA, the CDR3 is TGTGCCAGCAGCCTGTGGACAGGGACCTACGAGCAGTACTTC. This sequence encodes CASSLWTGTYEQYF.

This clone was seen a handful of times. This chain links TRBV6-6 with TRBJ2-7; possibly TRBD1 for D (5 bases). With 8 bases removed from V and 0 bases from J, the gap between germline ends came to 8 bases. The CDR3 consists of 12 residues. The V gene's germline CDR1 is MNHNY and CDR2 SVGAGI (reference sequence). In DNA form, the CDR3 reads TGTGCCAGCGCGACAGCCTCCTACGAGCAGTACTTC. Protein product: CASATASYEQYF.

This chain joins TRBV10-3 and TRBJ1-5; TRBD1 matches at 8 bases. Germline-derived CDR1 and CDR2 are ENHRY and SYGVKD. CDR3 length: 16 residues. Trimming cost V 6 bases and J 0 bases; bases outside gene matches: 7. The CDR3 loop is CAIRDGTGDSNQPQHF. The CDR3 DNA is TGTGCCATCAGGGACGGGACAGGTGATAGCAATCAGCCCCAGCATTTT.

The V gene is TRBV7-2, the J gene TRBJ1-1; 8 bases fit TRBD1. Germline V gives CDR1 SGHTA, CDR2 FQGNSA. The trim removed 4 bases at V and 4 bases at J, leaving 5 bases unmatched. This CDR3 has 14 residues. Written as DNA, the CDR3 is TGTGCCAGCAGCTCCCAGGGGGCAGGCACTGAAGCTTTCTTT. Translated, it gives CASSSQGAGTEAFF.

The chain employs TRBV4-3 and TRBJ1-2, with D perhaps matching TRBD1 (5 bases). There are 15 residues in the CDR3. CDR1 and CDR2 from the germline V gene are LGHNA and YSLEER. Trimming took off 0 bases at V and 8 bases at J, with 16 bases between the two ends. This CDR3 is CASSQESGVGDGYTF. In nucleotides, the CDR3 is TGCGCCAGCAGCCAAGAATCGGGGGTTGGCGACGGCTACACCTTC.

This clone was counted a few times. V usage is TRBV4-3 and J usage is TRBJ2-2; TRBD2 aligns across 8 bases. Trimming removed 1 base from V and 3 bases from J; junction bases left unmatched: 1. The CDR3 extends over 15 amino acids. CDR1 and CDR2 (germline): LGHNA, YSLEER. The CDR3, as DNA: TGCGCCAGCAGCCAAGCGGGACTAGACACCGGGGAGCTGTTTTTT. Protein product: CASSQAGLDTGELFF.

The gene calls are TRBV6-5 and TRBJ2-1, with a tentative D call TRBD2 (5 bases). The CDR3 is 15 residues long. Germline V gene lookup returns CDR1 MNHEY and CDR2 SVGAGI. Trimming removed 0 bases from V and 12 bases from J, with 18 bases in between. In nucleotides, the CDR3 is TGTGCCAGCAGTTACTCCGCTCTAGACCTCCGGGGGCAGTTCTTC. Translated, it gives CASSYSALDLRGQFF.

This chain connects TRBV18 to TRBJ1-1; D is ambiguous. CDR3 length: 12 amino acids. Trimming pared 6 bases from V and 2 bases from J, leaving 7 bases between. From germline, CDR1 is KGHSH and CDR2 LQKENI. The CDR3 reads CASSSGNTEAFF. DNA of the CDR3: TGTGCCAGCTCTAGCGGTAACACTGAAGCTTTCTTT.

The CDR3 DNA reads as TGTGCCAGCAGCTCCGGGACTAGCGGGGGTGGCGACGAGCAGTACTTC. Protein product: CASSSGTSGGGDEQYF. The V call is TRBV11-3, the J call TRBJ2-7; 14 bases fit TRBD2. V was clipped by 4 bases and J by 5 bases; unmatched bases: 7. Germline values: CDR1 SGHNT, CDR2 YENEEA. The CDR3 consists of 16 residues.

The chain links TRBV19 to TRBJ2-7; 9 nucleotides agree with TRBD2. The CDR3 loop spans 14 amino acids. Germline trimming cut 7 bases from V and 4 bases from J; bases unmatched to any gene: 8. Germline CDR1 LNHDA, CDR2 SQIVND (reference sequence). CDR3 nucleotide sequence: TGTGCCAGTAAAATAGCGGGAGTGGGGTACGAGCAGTACTTC. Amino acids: CASKIAGVGYEQYF.

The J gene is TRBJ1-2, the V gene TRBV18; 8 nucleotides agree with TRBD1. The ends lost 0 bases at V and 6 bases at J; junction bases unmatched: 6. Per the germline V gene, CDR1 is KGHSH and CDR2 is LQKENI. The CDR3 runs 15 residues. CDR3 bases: TGTGCCAGCTCACCACCTGCGCAGGGGGCTGATGGCTACACCTTC. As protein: CASSPPAQGADGYTF.

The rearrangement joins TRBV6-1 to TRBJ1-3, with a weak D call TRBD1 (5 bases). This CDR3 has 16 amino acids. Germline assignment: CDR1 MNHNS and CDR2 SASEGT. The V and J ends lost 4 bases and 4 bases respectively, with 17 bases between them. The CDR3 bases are TGTGCCAGCAGTGGACCACACCTGGGGCGAGGAAACACCATATATTTT. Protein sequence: CASSGPHLGRGNTIYF.

The CDR3 loop is CSVEGQATDTQYF. The CDR3 nucleotides read TGCAGCGTTGAGGGACAGGCCACAGATACGCAGTATTTT. This chain joins TRBV29-1 and TRBJ2-3; 8 nucleotides align to TRBD1. The CDR3 spans 13 residues. Germline V gene lookup returns CDR1 SQVTM and CDR2 ANQGSEA. The V and J ends lost 3 bases and 2 bases, in that order; junction bases with no gene match: 1.

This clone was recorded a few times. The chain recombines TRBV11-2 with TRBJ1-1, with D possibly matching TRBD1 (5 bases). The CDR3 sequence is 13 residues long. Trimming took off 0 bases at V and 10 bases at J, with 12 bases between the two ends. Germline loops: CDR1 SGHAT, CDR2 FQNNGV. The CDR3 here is CASSLDQGRRAFF. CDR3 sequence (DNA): TGTGCCAGCAGCTTAGATCAGGGTCGGCGAGCTTTCTTT.

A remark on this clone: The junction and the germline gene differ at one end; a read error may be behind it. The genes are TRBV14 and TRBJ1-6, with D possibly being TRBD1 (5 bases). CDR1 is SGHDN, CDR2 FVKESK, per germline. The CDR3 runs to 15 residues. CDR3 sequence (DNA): TGTGCCAGCAGCCAGGTGGGGCATTATAATTCACCCCTCAACTTT. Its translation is CASSQVGHYNSPLNF.

The CDR3 protein is CASSQERVTGGIGGVFF. The DNA for the CDR3 is TGTGCCAGCAGCCAAGAACGGGTGACAGGGGGCATTGGTGGAGTTTTCTTT. The chain has TRBV4-2 and TRBJ1-1; 10 nucleotides align to TRBD1. The CDR3 totals 17 residues. CDR1 LGHNA and CDR2 YNFKEQ come from the germline V gene. After removal of 0 bases from V and 13 bases from J, the junction contained 17 bases not matched to a gene.

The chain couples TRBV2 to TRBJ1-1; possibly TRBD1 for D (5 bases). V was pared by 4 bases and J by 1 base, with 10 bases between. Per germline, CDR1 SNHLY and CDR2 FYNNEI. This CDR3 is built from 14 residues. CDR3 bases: TGTGCCAGCAGTGGTGGGCAGGGGAACACTGAAGCTTTCTTT. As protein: CASSGGQGNTEAFF.

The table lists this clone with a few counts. Here the CDR3 reads CASSPRSNYGYTF. CDR3 DNA: TGTGCCAGCAGCCCCAGATCTAACTATGGCTACACCTTC. The chain recombines TRBV7-9 with TRBJ1-2; D is unresolved. CDR1 is SEHNR, CDR2 FQNEAQ, per germline (reference sequence). Trimming shortened V by 5 bases and J by 0 bases, and 7 bases separated the two germline ends. The CDR3 length is 13 residues.